This TCR beta chain stems from a study of blood T cell repertoires in COVID-19. About the study: PBMCs, B-cell-depleted T cells, or T cells provided the cDNA or gDNA that made up the material.

Using immunoSEQ multiplex PCR, the repertoire was profiled, and TCRdb retains in-frame clones only, with some absent. Of about 280,000 clones detected, roughly 89% appear once; the ten largest clones hold 2.2%. Sequencing used peripheral blood. The receptor comes from a man in his fifties or sixties with acute or convalescent COVID-19.

The CDR3 region is CASSGTGRSYNSPLHF. The CDR3 nucleotides are TGTGCCAGCAGCGGGACAGGCCGCTCCTATAATTCACCCCTCCACTTT. The genes are TRBV11-2 and TRBJ1-6; 8 positions match TRBD1. Germline lookup yields CDR1 SGHAT and CDR2 FQNNGV. The junction had 3 bases not matched to a gene; V was cut back by 5 bases and J by 0 bases. The CDR3 totals 16 residues.